This T cell receptor (beta chain) was captured in a study of beta chain features in type 1 diabetes. General study findings and limits: Shortening of TCRB CDR3s, moderate but significant, appeared in all four CD4+ subsets of Type 1 diabetes patients.

Expressed TCRB transcripts were sequenced after all isolated RNA was converted to cDNA. Here immunoSEQ multiplex PCR was the method, and the copy in TCRdb shows in-frame clones only, minus some. Of fewer than 300,000 clones in the sample, approximately 20% are singletons; the top ten hold less than 0.035%. Regarding this clone: What it binds is not known.

V was shortened by 4 bases and J by 4 bases, with 10 bases between the two germline ends. From germline, CDR1 is LGHNA and CDR2 YSLEER. This CDR3 spans 13 amino acids. The rearrangement joins TRBV4-3 to TRBJ2-5; weak D call: TRBD2 (6 bases). This TCR was sampled from a woman aged 40 to 50 with type 1 diabetes. The sample comprised naive CD4+ T cells from blood. The CDR3, as DNA: TGCGCCAGCAGCCCTCCCGGGGGAGAGACCCAGTACTTC. As protein: CASSPPGGETQYF.